Shown below are 21 T cell receptor beta chains from a single sample sequenced in a study of cytomegalovirus exposure and HLA in healthy donors. Primers: 60 Vbeta forward and 13 Jbeta reverse. Sequencing used immunoSEQ multiplex PCR; TCRdb keeps in-frame clones, though not all of them. This table holds over 150,000 clones, about 78% found once. The sample taken for sequencing was PBMCs. The receptors shown here come from a woman in her 30s in good health and CMV-seronegative.

This clone has just a few counts. The V call is TRBV27, the J call TRBJ1-1; D ambiguous. V was clipped by 5 bases and J by 3 bases, with 10 bases between them. CDR1 is MNHEY, CDR2 SMNVEV, per germline (reference sequence). CDR3 length equals 13 residues. The CDR3 spells CASSLGRYTEAFF. The CDR3 nucleotides read TGTGCCAGCAGTCTGGGCAGATACACTGAAGCTTTCTTT.

This chain connects TRBV13 to TRBJ1-5; 10 bases fit TRBD1. The V segment lost 2 bases and the J segment 2 bases; nucleotides outside the gene matches: 3. Germline V lookup: CDR1 PRHDT, CDR2 FYEKMQ (reference sequence). The CDR3 length is 16 residues. The chain's CDR3 is CASSLRDRGGNQPQHF. CDR3 sequence (DNA): TGTGCCAGCAGCTTAAGGGACAGGGGAGGCAATCAGCCCCAGCATTTT.

The chain recombines TRBV6-1 with TRBJ1-2, with unresolved D. The CDR3 runs to 15 residues. In germline, CDR1 is MNHNS, CDR2 SASEGT. V was cut by 2 bases and J by 3 bases, with 13 bases left in between. CDR3 coding DNA: TGTGCCAGCAGTGAATTAGTGGGAGCGCACTATGGCTACACCTTC. It encodes CASSELVGAHYGYTF.

The chain recombines TRBV4-2 with TRBJ2-1; tentative D call: TRBD1 (5 bases). Germline-derived CDR1 and CDR2 are LGHNA and YNFKEQ. Trimming took off 0 bases at V and 12 bases at J, with 9 bases between the two ends. The CDR3 spans 12 residues. The DNA for the CDR3 is TGTGCCAGCAGCCAAGACTTGCAGGGGCAGTTCTTC. Protein: CASSQDLQGQFF.

The table lists this clone with a count of one. The chain joins TRBV4-1 to TRBJ2-1; D call uncertain. The CDR3 sequence is 16 residues long. Germline V gene data show CDR1 as MGHRA and CDR2 as YSYEKL. The V end was cut by 0 bases, the J end by 8 bases, with 17 bases between. In nucleotides, the CDR3 is TGCGCCAGCAGCCAAGATCCCAGTAGAGATCGGGATGAGCAGTTCTTC. Translated: CASSQDPSRDRDEQFF.

The chain recombines TRBV28 with TRBJ1-2; no clear D. The ends were cut back, 2 bases at V and 7 bases at J, with 11 bases in the middle. Germline lookup yields CDR1 MDHEN and CDR2 SYDVKM. The CDR3 length is 13 residues. This CDR3 reads CASSLSQAPGYTF. CDR3 nucleotide sequence: TGTGCCAGCAGTTTAAGCCAGGCTCCTGGCTACACCTTC.

This sequence joins TRBV19 and TRBJ1-1; TRBD1 aligns across 9 bases. Trimming at V came to 5 bases and at J to 8 bases, leaving 6 bases not matched to a gene. Looked up from germline, CDR1 is LNHDA and CDR2 is SQIVND (reference sequence). The CDR3 length is 13 residues. Written as DNA, the CDR3 is TGTGCCAGTAGTGTCGACAGGGGGAGAGAAGCTTTCTTT. It is translated as CASSVDRGREAFF.

The genes are TRBV5-6 and TRBJ1-5, with 7 bases aligning to TRBD1. Trimming cost V 4 bases and J 3 bases; bases outside gene matches: 7. The germline gives CDR1 SGHDT, CDR2 YYEEEE. The CDR3 runs 15 residues. Here the CDR3 reads CASSPGTALNQPQHF. In nucleotides, the CDR3 is TGTGCCAGCAGCCCTGGGACAGCGCTCAATCAGCCCCAGCATTTT. Full variable domain (rest looked up from reference TRBV5-6 and TRBJ1-5): DAGVTQSPTHLIKTRGQQVTLRCSPKSGHDTVSWYQQALGQGPQFIFQYYEEEERQRGNFPDRFSGHQFPNYSSELNVNALLLGDSALYLCASSPGTALNQPQHFGDGTRLSIL.

The chain recombines TRBV9 with TRBJ2-6; a possible D gene is TRBD1 (5 bases). The V end was cut by 0 bases, the J end by 1 base, with 17 bases between. The CDR3 is made up of 19 amino acids. Germline CDR1 SGDLS, CDR2 YYNGEE. The CDR3 DNA reads as TGTGCCAGCAGCGTAGAGTCAGGGCGACATTTATCTGGGGCCAACGTCCTGACTTTC. Translating gives CASSVESGRHLSGANVLTF.

This sequence joins TRBV2 and TRBJ2-7; D may be TRBD1 (6 bases). Germline V gene sequence: CDR1 SNHLY, CDR2 FYNNEI. The ends were cut back, 7 bases at V and 1 base at J, with 14 bases in the middle. There are 14 residues in the CDR3. CDR3 residues: CASIIEQGSYEQYF. Written as DNA, the CDR3 is TGTGCCAGCATAATCGAACAGGGTTCCTACGAGCAGTACTTC.

Comments on this clone: The DNA is left out, because the CDR3 cannot be placed on it with certainty; the CDR3 is given as TCRdb lists it. J is TRBJ1-2 and V is TRBV6-5; the table names TRBD1, a call not compared with the DNA. The CDR3 spans 16 amino acids, including both terminal residues. Looked up from germline, CDR1 is MNHEY and CDR2 is SVGAGI. This CDR3 reads CASSSSIQGAGYGYTF.

The chain carries TRBV30 and TRBJ1-1; D not certain. Germline values: CDR1 GTSNPN, CDR2 SVGIG (reference sequence). V lost 0 bases to trimming and J lost 0 bases, with 11 bases between them. The CDR3 length is 15 residues. CDR3 residues: CAWSVKRALNTEAFF. The CDR3, as DNA: TGTGCCTGGAGTGTCAAGAGAGCGCTGAACACTGAAGCTTTCTTT. The full variable domain, rest sourced from reference TRBV30 and TRBJ1-1, is SQTIHQWPATLVQPVGSPLSLECTVEGTSNPNLYWYRQAAGRGLQLLFYSVGIGQISSEVPQNLSASRPQDRQFILSSKKLLLSDSGFYLCAWSVKRALNTEAFFGQGTRLTVV.

This clone was recorded once. Distinct nucleotide sequences in the sample also encode this CDR3. The chain employs TRBV5-1 and TRBJ2-5; 12 bases line up with TRBD2. CDR1 and CDR2 (germline): SGHRS, YFSETQ. The CDR3 runs to 15 residues. The ends lost 0 bases at V and 5 bases at J; junction bases unmatched: 2. CDR3 amino acids: CASSLAGLAGETQYF. The DNA of the CDR3 is TGCGCCAGCAGCTTGGCCGGACTAGCGGGGGAGACCCAGTACTTC. The full variable domain, completed using reference TRBV5-1 and TRBJ2-5, is KAGVTQTPRYLIKTRGQQVTLSCSPISGHRSVSWYQQTPGQGLQFLFEYFSETQRNKGNFPGRFSGRQFSNSRSEMNVSTLELGDSALYLCASSLAGLAGETQYFGPGTRLLVL.

The chain links TRBV13 to TRBJ2-7; D is possibly TRBD1 (6 bases). The length of the CDR3 is 14 residues. V lost 4 bases to trimming and J lost 6 bases, with 16 bases between them. CDR1 PRHDT and CDR2 FYEKMQ come from the germline V gene (reference sequence). The CDR3 loop is CASSSDRLWGEQYF. The DNA of the CDR3 is TGTGCCAGCAGCTCAGACAGGTTGTGGGGCGAGCAGTACTTC.

This sequence joins TRBV28 and TRBJ2-3; no reliable D call. CDR1 and CDR2 from the germline V gene are MDHEN and SYDVKM. CDR3 length: 11 residues. V lost 6 bases, J lost 6 bases, and 7 bases lay in between. CDR3 bases: TGTGCCAGCAGCCGCGTGGATACGCAGTATTTT. This encodes CASSRVDTQYF.

This clone was observed a handful of times. The chain couples TRBV10-3 to TRBJ2-7; 10 bases align to TRBD2. Germline trimming cut 2 bases from V and 4 bases from J; bases unmatched to any gene: 2. Germline CDR1 and CDR2: ENHRY and SYGVKD. This CDR3 contains 14 residues. CDR3 DNA: TGTGCCATCAGTGAGAAGCGGGAGGGGTACGAGCAGTACTTC. Translation: CAISEKREGYEQYF.

The rearrangement links TRBV6-4 to TRBJ2-3; TRBD2 matches 14 bases. CDR3 length: 19 amino acids. The J segment lost 3 bases and the V segment lost 0 bases, leaving 8 bases of the junction unmatched. Germline values: CDR1 MRHNA, CDR2 SNTAGT. The CDR3 region is CASSDSNGTSGSLTDTQYF. In DNA, the CDR3 is TGTGCCAGCAGTGACTCGAACGGGACTAGCGGGAGTCTAACAGATACGCAGTATTTT.

The chain joins TRBV9 to TRBJ2-1; D is perhaps TRBD2 (6 bases). From germline, CDR1 is SGDLS and CDR2 YYNGEE. V lost 2 bases and J 6 bases, leaving 21 bases between the germline ends. The CDR3 loop spans 17 amino acids. Written as DNA, the CDR3 is TGTGCCAGCAGCGTCATGCCAGCGGGCACCCGGGTCAATGAGCAGTTCTTC. As protein: CASSVMPAGTRVNEQFF.

This sequence joins TRBV7-9 and TRBJ2-1, with 8 nucleotides matching TRBD2. The CDR3 spans 14 residues. J lost 14 bases, V lost 4 bases, and 13 bases had no gene match. Looked up from germline, CDR1 is SEHNR and CDR2 is FQNEAQ (reference sequence). Here the CDR3 DNA reads TGTGCCAGCAGCTGGAGCGGGAGTACTCTGGGGGAGTTCTTC. It codes for CASSWSGSTLGEFF.

The rearrangement links TRBV28 to TRBJ2-7, with 7 nucleotides matching TRBD2. Germline V gene data show CDR1 as MDHEN and CDR2 as SYDVKM. CDR3 size: 15 residues. Trimming cost V 2 bases and J 3 bases; bases outside gene matches: 7. CDR3 bases: TGTGCCAGCAGTTTAGCGGGAGAGCATTTCTACGAGCAGTACTTC. This gives the protein CASSLAGEHFYEQYF.

This chain connects TRBV2 to TRBJ2-7; D remains ambiguous. Germline V CDR1 and CDR2: SNHLY, FYNNEI. Trimming pared 2 bases from V and 1 base from J, leaving 9 bases between. The CDR3 runs 14 residues. The CDR3 DNA reads as TGTGCCAGCAGTGAAATGCCGGTTTCCTACGAGCAGTACTTC. Protein product: CASSEMPVSYEQYF.